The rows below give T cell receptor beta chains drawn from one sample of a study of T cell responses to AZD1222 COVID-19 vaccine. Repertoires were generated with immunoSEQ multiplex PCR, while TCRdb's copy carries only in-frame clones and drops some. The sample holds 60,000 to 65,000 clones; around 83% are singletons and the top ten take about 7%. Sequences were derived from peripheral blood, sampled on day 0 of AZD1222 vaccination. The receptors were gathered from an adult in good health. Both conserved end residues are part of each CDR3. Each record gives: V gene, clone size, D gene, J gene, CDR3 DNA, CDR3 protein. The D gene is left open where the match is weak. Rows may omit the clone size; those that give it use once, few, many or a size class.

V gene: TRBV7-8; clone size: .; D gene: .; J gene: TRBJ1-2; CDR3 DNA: TGTGCCAGCAGCTCCGCGGAAGAAGGGAGAGCCCTTGGCTATGGCTACACCTTC; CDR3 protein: CASSSAEEGRALGYGYTF
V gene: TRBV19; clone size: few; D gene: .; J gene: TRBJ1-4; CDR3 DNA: TGTGCCACAAAAAGGGAAATGGGAGAAAAACTGTTTTTT; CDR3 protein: CATKREMGEKLFF
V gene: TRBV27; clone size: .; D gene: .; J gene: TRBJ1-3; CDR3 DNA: TGTGCCAGCGCAAGGGTTCCCCCTGGAAACACCATATATTTT; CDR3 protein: CASARVPPGNTIYF
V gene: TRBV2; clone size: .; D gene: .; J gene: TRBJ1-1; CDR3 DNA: TGTGCCAGCAGAGACAGCCACACTGAAGCTTTCTTT; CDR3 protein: CASRDSHTEAFF
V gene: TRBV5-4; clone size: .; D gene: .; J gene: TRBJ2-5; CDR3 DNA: TGTGCCAGTAGCGGAGGTCAAGAGACCCAGTACTTC; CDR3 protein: CASSGGQETQYF
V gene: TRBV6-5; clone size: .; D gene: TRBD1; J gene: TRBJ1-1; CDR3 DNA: TGTGCCAGCATCAACAGGGGGGACACTGAAGCTTTCTTT; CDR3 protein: CASINRGDTEAFF
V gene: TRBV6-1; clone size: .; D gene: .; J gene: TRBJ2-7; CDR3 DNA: TGTGCCAGCAGTGAAGGAAGGGTTCTTGCCTACGAGCAGTACTTC; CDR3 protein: CASSEGRVLAYEQYF
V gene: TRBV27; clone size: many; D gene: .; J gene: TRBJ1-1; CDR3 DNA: TGTGCCAGCAGTCCCGAGTCAGGAAAGGGAGCTTTCTTT; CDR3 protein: CASSPESGKGAFF
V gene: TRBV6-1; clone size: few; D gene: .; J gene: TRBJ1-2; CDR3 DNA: TGTGCCAGCAGTGAGAATCCGGGGTTTAACTATGGCTACACCTTC; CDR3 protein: CASSENPGFNYGYTF
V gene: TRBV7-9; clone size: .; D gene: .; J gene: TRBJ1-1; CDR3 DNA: TGTGCCAGCAGCTTAGGGGGGGAGGGAAGAGCTGAAGCTTTCTTT; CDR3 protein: CASSLGGEGRAEAFF
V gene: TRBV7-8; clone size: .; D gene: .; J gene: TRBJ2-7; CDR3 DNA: TGTGCCAGCAGCTTAACCCCGTTAGTAGTCTACGAGCAGTACTTC; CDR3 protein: CASSLTPLVVYEQYF
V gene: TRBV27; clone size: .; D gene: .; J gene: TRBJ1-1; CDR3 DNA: TGTGCCAGCAGTTTAAGGGGTACGAACACTGAAGCTTTCTTT; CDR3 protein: CASSLRGTNTEAFF
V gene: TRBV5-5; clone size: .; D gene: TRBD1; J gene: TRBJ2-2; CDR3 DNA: TGTGCCAGCAGCTTGGGGACAGGGGGCTGGGAGCTGTTTTTT; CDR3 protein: CASSLGTGGWELFF
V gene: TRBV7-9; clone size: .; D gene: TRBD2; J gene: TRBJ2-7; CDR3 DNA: TGTGCCAGCACCTCGGGGGGTGAGCAGTACTTC; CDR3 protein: CASTSGGEQYF
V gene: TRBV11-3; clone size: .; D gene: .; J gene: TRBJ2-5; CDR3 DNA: TGTGCCAGCAGCCAGAGGGGAGGCCTAGAGACCCAGTACTTC; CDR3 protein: CASSQRGGLETQYF
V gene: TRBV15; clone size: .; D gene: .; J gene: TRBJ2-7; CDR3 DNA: TGTGCCACCAGCAGAGAAGGACAGAACTACGAGCAGTACTTC; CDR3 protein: CATSREGQNYEQYF
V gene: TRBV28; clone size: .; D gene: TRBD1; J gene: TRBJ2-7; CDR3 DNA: TGTGCCAGCGGGGGGACAGGGCGGAACGAGCAGTACTTC; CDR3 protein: CASGGTGRNEQYF
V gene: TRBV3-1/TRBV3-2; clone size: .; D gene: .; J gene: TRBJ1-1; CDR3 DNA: TGTGCCAGCAGCCAATGGTCGGGAACTATGAACACTGAAGCTTTCTTT; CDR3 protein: CASSQWSGTMNTEAFF
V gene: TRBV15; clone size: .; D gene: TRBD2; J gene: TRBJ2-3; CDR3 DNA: TGTGCCACCAGCAGATCTAGGACTAGCGGGCGCACAGATACGCAGTATTTT; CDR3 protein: CATSRSRTSGRTDTQYF
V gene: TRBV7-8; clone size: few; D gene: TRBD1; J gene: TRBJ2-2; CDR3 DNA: TGTGCCAGCAGTATTGCAGGGGGCCGGACCGGGGAGCTGTTTTTT; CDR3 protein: CASSIAGGRTGELFF
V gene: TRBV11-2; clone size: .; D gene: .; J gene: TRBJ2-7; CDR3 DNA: TGTGCCAGCAGCCAACTAGGATATTCCGAGCAGTACTTC; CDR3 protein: CASSQLGYSEQYF
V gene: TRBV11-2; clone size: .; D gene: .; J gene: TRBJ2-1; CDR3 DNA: TGTGCCAGCAGCTTAGAGAATTCATATGAGCAGTTCTTC; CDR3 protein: CASSLENSYEQFF
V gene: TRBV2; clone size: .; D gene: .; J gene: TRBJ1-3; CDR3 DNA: TGTGCCAGCAGAAGGACAGCCGCCTCTGGAAACACCATATATTTT; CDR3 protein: CASRRTAASGNTIYF
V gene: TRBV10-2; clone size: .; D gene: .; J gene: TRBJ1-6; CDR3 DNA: TGCGCCAGCGGAGGTATAGAGAATTCACCCCTCCACTTT; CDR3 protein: CASGGIENSPLHF
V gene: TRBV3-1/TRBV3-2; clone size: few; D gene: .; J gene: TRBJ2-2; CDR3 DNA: TGTGCCAGCAGCCAAGGGGCCACCGGGGAGCTGTTTTTT; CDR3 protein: CASSQGATGELFF
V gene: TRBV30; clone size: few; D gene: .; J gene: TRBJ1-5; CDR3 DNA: TGTGCCTGGGGCTCCAGCAATCAGCCCCAGCATTTT; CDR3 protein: CAWGSSNQPQHF
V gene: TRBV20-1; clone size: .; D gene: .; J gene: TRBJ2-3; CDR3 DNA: TGCAGTGCTAGTGGTAGCTTGGGCACAGATACGCAGTATTTT; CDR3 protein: CSASGSLGTDTQYF
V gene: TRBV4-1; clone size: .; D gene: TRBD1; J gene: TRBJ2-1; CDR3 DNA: TGCGCCAGCAGCCTCAAGATACCCGGACAGGGGGAATCGGAGCAGTTCTTC; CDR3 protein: CASSLKIPGQGESEQFF
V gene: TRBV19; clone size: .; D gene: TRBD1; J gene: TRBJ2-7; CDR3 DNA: TGTGCCAGTAGTATCAGGGGGTTCTACGAGCAGTACTTC; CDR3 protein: CASSIRGFYEQYF
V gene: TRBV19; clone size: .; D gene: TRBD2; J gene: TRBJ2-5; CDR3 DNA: TGTGCCAGTAGTGGAGGCGGGCTAGCGGGGGAGCAAGAGACCCAGTACTTC; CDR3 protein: CASSGGGLAGEQETQYF
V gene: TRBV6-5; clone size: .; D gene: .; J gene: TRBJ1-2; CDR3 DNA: TGTGCCAGCTCAGGACGAGGGGACTATGGCTACACCTTC; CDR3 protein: CASSGRGDYGYTF
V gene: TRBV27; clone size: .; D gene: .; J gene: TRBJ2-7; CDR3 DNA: TGTGCCAGCAGTTTAGGCAGGAGCTCCTACGAGCAGTACTTC; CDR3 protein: CASSLGRSSYEQYF
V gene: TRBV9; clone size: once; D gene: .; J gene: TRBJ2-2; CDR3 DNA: TGTGCCAGCAGCGTATGGGGGGCCGAGGCCGGGGAGCTGTTTTTT; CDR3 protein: CASSVWGAEAGELFF
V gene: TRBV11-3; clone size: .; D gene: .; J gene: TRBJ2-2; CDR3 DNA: TGTGCCAGCAGCGGACAGAACACCGGGGAGCTGTTTTTT; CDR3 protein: CASSGQNTGELFF
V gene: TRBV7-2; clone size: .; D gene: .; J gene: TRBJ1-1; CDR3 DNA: TGTGCCAGCAGCTCATCAGGGAGGTGGAGGACTGAAGCTTTCTTT; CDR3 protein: CASSSSGRWRTEAFF
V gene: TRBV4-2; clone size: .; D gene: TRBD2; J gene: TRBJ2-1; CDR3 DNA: TGTGCCAGCAGCCGTTACTGGGGGGGGGTTTACAATGAGCAGTTCTTC; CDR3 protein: CASSRYWGGVYNEQFF
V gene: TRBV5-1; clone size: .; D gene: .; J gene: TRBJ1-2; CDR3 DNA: TGCGCCAGCAGGGGTCGGGTGGAAGAAAATGGCTACACCTTC; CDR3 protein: CASRGRVEENGYTF
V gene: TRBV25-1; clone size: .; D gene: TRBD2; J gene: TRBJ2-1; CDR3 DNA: TGTGCCAGCAGTGAGTCGCTAGGTCGGGAGGCGTTCTTC; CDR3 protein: CASSESLGREAFF
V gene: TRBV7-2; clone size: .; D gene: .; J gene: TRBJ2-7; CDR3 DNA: TGTGCCAGCAGCTTAGCGGCAGGGGCGGCCTACGAGCAGTACTTC; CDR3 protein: CASSLAAGAAYEQYF
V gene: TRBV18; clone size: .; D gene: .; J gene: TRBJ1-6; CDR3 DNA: TGTGCCAGCTCACTACGGGACTTAAATTCACCCCTCCACTTT; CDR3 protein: CASSLRDLNSPLHF
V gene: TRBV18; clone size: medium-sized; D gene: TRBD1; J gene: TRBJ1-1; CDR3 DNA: TGTGCCAGCTCACCATCCGGGACAGGAATTCAAGCTTTCTTT; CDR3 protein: CASSPSGTGIQAFF
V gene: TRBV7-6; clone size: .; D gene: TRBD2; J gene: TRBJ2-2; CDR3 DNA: TGTGCCAGCAGCTCCTCCCCTCTAGCGGGGGCCAACACCGGGGAGCTGTTTTTT; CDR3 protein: CASSSSPLAGANTGELFF
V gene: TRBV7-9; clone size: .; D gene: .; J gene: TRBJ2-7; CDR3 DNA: TGTGCCAGCAGCTTCGACAGCTACGAGCAGTACTTC; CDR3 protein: CASSFDSYEQYF
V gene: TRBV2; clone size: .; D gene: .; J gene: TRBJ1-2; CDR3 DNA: TGTGCCAGTCACAGGGCTAACTATGGCTACACCTTC; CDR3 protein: CASHRANYGYTF
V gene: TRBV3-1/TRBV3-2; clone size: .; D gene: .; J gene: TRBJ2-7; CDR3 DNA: TGTGCCAGCAGCCAATCCTACGAGCAGTACTTC; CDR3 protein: CASSQSYEQYF
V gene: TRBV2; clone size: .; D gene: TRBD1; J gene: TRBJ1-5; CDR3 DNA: TGTGCCAGCAGTGGACAGGGAGGGAGAAGCAATCAGCCCCAGCATTTT; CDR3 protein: CASSGQGGRSNQPQHF
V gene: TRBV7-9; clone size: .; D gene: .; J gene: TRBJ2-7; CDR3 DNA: TGTGCCAGCAGCTTAGTTGGAACGCGAGAGCAGTACTTC; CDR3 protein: CASSLVGTREQYF
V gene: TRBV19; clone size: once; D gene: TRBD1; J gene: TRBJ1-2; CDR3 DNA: TGTGCCAGTAGTATAACCGGGACAGATGCTAACTATGGCTACACCTTC; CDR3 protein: CASSITGTDANYGYTF
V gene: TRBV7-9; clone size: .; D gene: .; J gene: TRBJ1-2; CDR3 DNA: TGTGCCAGCAGCTGGGGTAACTATGGCTACACCTTC; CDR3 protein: CASSWGNYGYTF
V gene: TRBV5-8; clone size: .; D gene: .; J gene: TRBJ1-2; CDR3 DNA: TGTGCCAGCACACTACCTGAAAACGTTGCACGACTTGGAGCCTATGGCTACACCTTC; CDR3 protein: CASTLPENVARLGAYGYTF
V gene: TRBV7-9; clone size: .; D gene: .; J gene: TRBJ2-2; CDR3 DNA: TGTGCCAGCAGCCCCAATTGGACCGGGGAGCTGTTTTTT; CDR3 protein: CASSPNWTGELFF
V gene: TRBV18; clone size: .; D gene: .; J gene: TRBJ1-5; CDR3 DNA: TGTGCCAGCTCACCACCGGTAAGGCAGGGTAATCAGCCCCAGCATTTT; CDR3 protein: CASSPPVRQGNQPQHF
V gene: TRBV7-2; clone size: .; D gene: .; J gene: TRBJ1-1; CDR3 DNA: TGTGCCAGCAGCTTAGGGGCATCAGACACTGAAGCTTTCTTT; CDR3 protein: CASSLGASDTEAFF
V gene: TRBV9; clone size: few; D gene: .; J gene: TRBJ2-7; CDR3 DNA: TGTGCCAGCAGCGTTGAAGGGGCACCCTACGAGCAGTACTTC; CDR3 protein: CASSVEGAPYEQYF
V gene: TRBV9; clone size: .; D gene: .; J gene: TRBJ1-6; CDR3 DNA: TGTGCCAGCAGCGTAAGAGGGGAAAACTCACCCCTCCACTTT; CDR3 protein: CASSVRGENSPLHF
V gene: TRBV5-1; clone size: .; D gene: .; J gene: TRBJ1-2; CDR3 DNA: TGCGCCAGCAGCTTGGATCTGTGGGCCGGGGGCTACACCTTC; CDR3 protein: CASSLDLWAGGYTF
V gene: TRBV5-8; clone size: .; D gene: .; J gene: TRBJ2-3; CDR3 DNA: TGTGCCAGCAGGGATTCTAGCACAGATACGCAGTATTTT; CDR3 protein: CASRDSSTDTQYF